One sample yielded the 8 T cell receptor beta chains listed below, sequenced in a study of blood T cell repertoires in COVID-19. Assay used: immunoSEQ multiplex PCR; TCRdb lists only in-frame clones, some missing. The sample lists approximately 240,000 clones, 65% to 90% seen once, with 4% to 6% in the top ten. Sequenced: peripheral blood. These receptors all stem from a woman of 80 years or more with active or convalescent COVID-19.

The rearrangement uses TRBV19 and TRBJ1-3, with D perhaps matching TRBD1 (6 bases). The CDR3 covers 16 residues. Trimming stripped 9 bases from V and 5 bases from J, with 23 bases between. Per germline, CDR1 LNHDA and CDR2 SQIVND (reference sequence). For the CDR3, the DNA is TGTGCCAGCGCGGGGGCAGGCCTTACATCGCGAAACACCATATATTTT. It codes for CASAGAGLTSRNTIYF.

This chain links TRBV19 with TRBJ1-2, with 10 bases lining up with TRBD1. J gave up 3 bases and V 6 bases, and 4 bases lay outside the gene matches. CDR3 length: 14 residues. Germline values: CDR1 LNHDA, CDR2 SQIVND (reference sequence). CDR3 loop: CASRSTGGDYGYTF. CDR3 coding DNA: TGTGCCAGTAGATCGACAGGGGGCGACTATGGCTACACCTTC.

This clone is a singleton in its sample. A read error may explain this, as a much larger clone is one base away. Other DNA sequences in the sample encode the same CDR3. The chain couples TRBV27 to TRBJ2-7; D possibly corresponds to TRBD2 (5 bases). Germline CDR1 and CDR2: MNHEY and SMNVEV (reference sequence). This CDR3 comprises 13 residues. V gave up 9 bases and J gave up 2 bases, with 14 bases separating them. CDR3 nucleotides: TGTGCCAGTAGTCCGAGGGTTGCCTACGAGCAGTACTTC. Its protein is CASSPRVAYEQYF.

The V gene is TRBV5-1, the J gene TRBJ2-2, with a weak D call TRBD2 (5 bases). This CDR3 contains 14 residues. The germline gives CDR1 SGHRS, CDR2 YFSETQ. V was clipped by 5 bases and J by 1 base, with 9 bases between them. CDR3 residues: CASREAGNTGELFF. The DNA of the CDR3 is TGCGCCAGCAGGGAGGCGGGGAACACCGGGGAGCTGTTTTTT.

The V call is TRBV29-1, the J call TRBJ1-1, with 8 bases aligning to TRBD1. The length of the CDR3 is 12 residues. The junction had 4 bases not matched to a gene; V was cut back by 6 bases and J by 4 bases. Looked up from germline, CDR1 is SQVTM and CDR2 is ANQGSEA. The DNA for the CDR3 is TGCAGCGTCAGAACAGGGGGCACTGAAGCTTTCTTT. Protein: CSVRTGGTEAFF.

The gene calls are TRBV7-2 and TRBJ2-7; D call uncertain. V gave up 5 bases and J gave up 3 bases, with 11 bases separating them. This CDR3 contains 13 residues. Germline-derived CDR1 and CDR2 are SGHTA and FQGNSA. The CDR3 DNA sequence: TGTGCCAGCAGCAAAATAGCAGACTACGAGCAGTACTTC. As protein: CASSKIADYEQYF.

The rearrangement joins TRBV30 to TRBJ1-6, with D perhaps TRBD1 (6 bases). From germline, CDR1 is GTSNPN and CDR2 SVGIG (reference sequence). The germline V and J ends were trimmed by 2 bases and 6 bases, with 11 bases remaining between them. CDR3 size: 14 residues. The CDR3 here is CAWSNTGFNSPLHF. CDR3 nucleotide sequence: TGTGCCTGGAGTAACACAGGGTTTAATTCACCCCTCCACTTT.

The gene calls are TRBV7-9 and TRBJ2-1, with D possibly being TRBD1 (6 bases). V was pared by 5 bases and J by 8 bases, with 16 bases between. CDR1 and CDR2 from the germline V gene are SEHNR and FQNEAQ (reference sequence). The CDR3 is 14 residues long. The CDR3 sequence: CASSPQGLSDEQFF. The CDR3 DNA reads TGTGCCAGCAGCCCTCAGGGGCTAAGCGATGAGCAGTTCTTC.